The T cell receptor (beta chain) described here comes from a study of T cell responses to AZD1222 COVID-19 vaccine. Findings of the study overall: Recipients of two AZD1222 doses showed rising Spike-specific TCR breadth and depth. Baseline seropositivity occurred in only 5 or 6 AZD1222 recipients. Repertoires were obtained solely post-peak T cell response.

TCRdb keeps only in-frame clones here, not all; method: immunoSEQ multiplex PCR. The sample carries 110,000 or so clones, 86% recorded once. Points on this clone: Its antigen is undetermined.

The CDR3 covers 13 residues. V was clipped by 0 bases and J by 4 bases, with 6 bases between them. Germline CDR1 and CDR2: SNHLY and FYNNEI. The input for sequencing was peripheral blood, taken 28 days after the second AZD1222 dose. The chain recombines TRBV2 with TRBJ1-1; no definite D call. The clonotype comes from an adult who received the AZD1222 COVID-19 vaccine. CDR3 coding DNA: TGTGCCAGCAGTGAAGCCGGGTTCACTGAAGCTTTCTTT. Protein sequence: CASSEAGFTEAFF.